This TCR beta chain appears in the sequencing data of a study of cytomegalovirus exposure and HLA in healthy donors. The overall study: Early released data comprised about 85 million unique TCRs from HLA-typed donors.

PCR amplification relied on 60 Vbeta primers (plus 13 Jbeta primers). Generated by immunoSEQ multiplex PCR, the TCRdb table keeps only in-frame clones and is missing some. The profile shows over 95,000 clones, about 78% of them singletons. The TCR comes from a woman aged 40 to 50 in good health and CMV-seropositive. Sequencing was done on a sample of PBMCs.

CDR3 coding DNA: TGTGCCAGCAGCCCCGGACATGAGGGGGCTTATGGCTACACCTTC. Translated, it gives CASSPGHEGAYGYTF. This chain links TRBV4-2 with TRBJ1-2, with TRBD1 identical over 7 bases. This CDR3 comprises 15 residues. The J segment lost 5 bases and the V segment lost 4 bases, leaving 10 bases of the junction unmatched. Germline CDR1 reads LGHNA; CDR2 reads YNFKEQ.